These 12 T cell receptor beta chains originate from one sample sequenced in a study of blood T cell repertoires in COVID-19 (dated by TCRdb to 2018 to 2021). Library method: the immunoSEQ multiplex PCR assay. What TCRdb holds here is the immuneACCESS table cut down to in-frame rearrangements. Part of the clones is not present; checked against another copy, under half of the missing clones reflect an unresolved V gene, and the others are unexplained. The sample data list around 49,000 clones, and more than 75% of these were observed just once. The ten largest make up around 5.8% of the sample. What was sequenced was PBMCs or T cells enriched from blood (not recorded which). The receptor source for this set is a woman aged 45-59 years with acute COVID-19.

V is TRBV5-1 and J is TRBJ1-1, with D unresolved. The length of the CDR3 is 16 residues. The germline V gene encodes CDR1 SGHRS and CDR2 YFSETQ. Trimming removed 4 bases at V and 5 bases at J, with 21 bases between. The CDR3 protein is CASSIGAAGRVTEAFF. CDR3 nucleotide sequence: TGCGCCAGCAGCATTGGAGCGGCGGGGAGGGTAACTGAAGCTTTCTTT. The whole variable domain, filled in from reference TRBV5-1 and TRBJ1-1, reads KAGVTQTPRYLIKTRGQQVTLSCSPISGHRSVSWYQQTPGQGLQFLFEYFSETQRNKGNFPGRFSGRQFSNSRSEMNVSTLELGDSALYLCASSIGAAGRVTEAFFGQGTRLTVV.

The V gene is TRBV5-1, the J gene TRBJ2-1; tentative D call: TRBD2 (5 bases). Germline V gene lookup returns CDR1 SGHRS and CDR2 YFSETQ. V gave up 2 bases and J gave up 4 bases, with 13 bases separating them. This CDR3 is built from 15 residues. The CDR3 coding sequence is TGCGCCAGCAGCTTAGGTGAGGGTCTGTACAATGAGCAGTTCTTC. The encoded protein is CASSLGEGLYNEQFF.

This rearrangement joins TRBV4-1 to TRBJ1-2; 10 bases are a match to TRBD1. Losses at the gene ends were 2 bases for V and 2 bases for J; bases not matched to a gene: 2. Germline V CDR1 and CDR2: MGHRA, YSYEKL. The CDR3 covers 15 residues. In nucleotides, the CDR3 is TGCGCCAGCAGCCAACGGACAGGGGGAAACTATGGCTACACCTTC. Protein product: CASSQRTGGNYGYTF.

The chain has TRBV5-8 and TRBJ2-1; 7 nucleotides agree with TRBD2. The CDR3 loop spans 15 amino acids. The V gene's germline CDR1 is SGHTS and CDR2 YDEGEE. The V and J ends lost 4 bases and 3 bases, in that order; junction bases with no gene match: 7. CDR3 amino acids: CASSLSGEIYNEQFF. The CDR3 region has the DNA TGTGCCAGCAGCCTAAGCGGGGAAATCTACAATGAGCAGTTCTTC. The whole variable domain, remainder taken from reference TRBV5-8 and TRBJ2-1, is EAGVTQSPTHLIKTRGQQATLRCSPISGHTSVYWYQQALGLGLQFLLWYDEGEERNRGNFPPRFSGRQFPNYSSELNVNALELEDSALYLCASSLSGEIYNEQFFGPGTRLTVL.

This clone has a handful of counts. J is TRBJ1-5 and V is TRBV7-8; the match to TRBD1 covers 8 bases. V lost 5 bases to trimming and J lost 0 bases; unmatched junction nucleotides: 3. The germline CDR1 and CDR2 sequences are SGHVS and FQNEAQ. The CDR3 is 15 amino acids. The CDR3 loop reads CASSGTGYSNQPQHF. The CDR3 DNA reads TGTGCCAGCAGCGGGACAGGATATAGCAATCAGCCCCAGCATTTT. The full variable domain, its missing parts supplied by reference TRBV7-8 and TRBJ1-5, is GAGVSQSPRYKVAKRGQDVALRCDPISGHVSLFWYQQALGQGPEFLTYFQNEAQLDKSGLPSDRFFAERPEGSVSTLKIQRTQQEDSAVYLCASSGTGYSNQPQHFGDGTRLSIL.

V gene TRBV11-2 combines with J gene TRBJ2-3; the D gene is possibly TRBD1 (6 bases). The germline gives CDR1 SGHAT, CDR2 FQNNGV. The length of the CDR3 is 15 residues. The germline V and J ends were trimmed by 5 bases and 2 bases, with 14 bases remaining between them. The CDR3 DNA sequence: TGTGCCAGCAGCCAGATTCAGGGGTACACAGATACGCAGTATTTT. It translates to CASSQIQGYTDTQYF.

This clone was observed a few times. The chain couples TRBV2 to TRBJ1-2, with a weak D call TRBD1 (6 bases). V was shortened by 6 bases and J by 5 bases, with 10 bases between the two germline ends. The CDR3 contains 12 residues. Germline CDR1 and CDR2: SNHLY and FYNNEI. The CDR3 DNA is TGTGCCAGCAGACCCGACAGGTATGGCTACACCTTC. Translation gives CASRPDRYGYTF.

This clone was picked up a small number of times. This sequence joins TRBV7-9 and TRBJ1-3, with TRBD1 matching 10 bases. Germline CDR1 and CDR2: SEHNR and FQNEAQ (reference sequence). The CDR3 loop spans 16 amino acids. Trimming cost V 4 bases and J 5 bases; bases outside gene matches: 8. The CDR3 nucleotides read TGTGCCAGCAGCTCACAAAGGGACAGGGGCCGAAACACCATATATTTT. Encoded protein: CASSSQRDRGRNTIYF.

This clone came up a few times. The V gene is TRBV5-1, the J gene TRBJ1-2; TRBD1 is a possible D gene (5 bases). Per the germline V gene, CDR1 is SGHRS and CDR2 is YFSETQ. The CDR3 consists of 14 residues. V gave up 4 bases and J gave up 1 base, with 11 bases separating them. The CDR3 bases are TGCGCCAGCAGCCCGGACACATATAACTATGGCTACACCTTC. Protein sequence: CASSPDTYNYGYTF.

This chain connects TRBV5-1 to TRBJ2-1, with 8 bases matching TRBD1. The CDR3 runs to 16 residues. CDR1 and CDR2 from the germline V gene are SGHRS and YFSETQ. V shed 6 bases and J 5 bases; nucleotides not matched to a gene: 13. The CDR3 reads CASNPGWTGNHNEQFF. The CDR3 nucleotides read TGCGCCAGCAACCCCGGTTGGACAGGGAACCACAATGAGCAGTTCTTC.

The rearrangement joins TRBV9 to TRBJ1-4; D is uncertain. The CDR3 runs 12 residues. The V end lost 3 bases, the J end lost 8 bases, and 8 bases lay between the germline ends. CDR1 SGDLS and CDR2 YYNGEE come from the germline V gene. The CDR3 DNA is TGTGCCAGCAGCGGTCCGCGGGAAAAACTGTTTTTT. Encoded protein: CASSGPREKLFF. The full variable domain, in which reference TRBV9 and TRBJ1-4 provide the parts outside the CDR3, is DSGVTQTPKHLITATGQRVTLRCSPRSGDLSVYWYQQSLDQGLQFLIQYYNGEERAKGNILERFSAQQFPDLHSELNLSSLELGDSALYFCASSGPREKLFFGSGTQLSVL.

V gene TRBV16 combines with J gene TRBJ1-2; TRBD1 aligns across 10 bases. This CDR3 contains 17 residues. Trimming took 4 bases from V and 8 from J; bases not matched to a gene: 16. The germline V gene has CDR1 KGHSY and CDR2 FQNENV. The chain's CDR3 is CASSREHDRGRTWGYTF. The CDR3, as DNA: TGTGCCAGCAGCCGCGAACACGACAGGGGGCGAACGTGGGGCTACACCTTC.